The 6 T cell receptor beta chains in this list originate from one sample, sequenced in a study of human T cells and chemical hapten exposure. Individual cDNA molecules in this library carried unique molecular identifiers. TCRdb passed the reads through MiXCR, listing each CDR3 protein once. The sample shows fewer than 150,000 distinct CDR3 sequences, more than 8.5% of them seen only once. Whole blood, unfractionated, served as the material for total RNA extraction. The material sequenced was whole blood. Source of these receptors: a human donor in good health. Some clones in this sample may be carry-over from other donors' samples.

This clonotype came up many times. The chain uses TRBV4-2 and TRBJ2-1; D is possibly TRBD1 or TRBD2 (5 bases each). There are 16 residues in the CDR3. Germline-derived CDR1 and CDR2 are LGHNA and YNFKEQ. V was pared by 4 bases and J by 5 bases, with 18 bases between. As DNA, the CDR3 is TGTGCCAGCAGCCCCCTAAGAGGGGTGATCAACAATGAGCAGTTCTTC. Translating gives CASSPLRGVINNEQFF.

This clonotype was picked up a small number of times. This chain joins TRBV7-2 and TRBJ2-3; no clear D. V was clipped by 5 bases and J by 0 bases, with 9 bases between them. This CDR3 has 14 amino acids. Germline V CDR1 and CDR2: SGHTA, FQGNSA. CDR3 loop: CASSPVRSTDTQYF. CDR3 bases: TGTGCCAGCAGCCCGGTTCGGAGCACAGATACGCAGTATTTT.

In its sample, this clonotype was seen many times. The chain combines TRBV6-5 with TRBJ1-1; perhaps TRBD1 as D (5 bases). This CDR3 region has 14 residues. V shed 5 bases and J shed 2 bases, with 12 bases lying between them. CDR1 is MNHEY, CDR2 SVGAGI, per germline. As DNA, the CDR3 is TGTGCCAGCAGTCCCTCCGACAGCAACACTGAAGCTTTCTTT. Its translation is CASSPSDSNTEAFF.

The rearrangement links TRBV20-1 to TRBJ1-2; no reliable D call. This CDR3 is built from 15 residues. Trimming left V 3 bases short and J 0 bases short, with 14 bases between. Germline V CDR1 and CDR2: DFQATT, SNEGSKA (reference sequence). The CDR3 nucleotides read TGCAGTGCTAGGGGAGGGAGGAACGCTAACTATGGCTACACCTTC. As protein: CSARGGRNANYGYTF.

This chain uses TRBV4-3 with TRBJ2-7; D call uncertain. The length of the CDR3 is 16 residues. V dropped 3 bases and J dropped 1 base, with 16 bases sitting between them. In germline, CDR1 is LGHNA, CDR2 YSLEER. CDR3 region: CASSQTLQGKSYEQYF. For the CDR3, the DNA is TGCGCCAGCAGCCAGACACTACAAGGGAAATCCTACGAGCAGTACTTC.

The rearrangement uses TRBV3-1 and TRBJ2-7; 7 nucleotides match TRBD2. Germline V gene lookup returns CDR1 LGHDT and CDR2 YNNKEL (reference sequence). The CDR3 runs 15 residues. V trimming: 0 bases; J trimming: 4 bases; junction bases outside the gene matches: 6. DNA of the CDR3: TGTGCCAGCAGCCAAGAGCCAGCGGGAAGGTACGAGCAGTACTTC. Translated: CASSQEPAGRYEQYF.